Listed here is a single TCR beta chain. The antigen is not known. The data originate from a study of healthy donors' naive CD4 and CD8 T cells. Study-level background: Donors came from three age groups: 20-25, 40-50 and 60-70 years. TCR alpha primers covered all functional IMGT alpha gene variants. Regarding the study as a whole: Chains were not paired, since alpha and beta were sequenced in bulk.

Trimming stripped 3 bases from V and 7 bases from J, with 16 bases between. Germline V gene lookup returns CDR1 KGHSH and CDR2 LQKENI. The CDR3 consists of 16 residues. Each TCR library used 500 ng of total RNA and a linear amplification protocol. TCRdb fed the reads into MiXCR, producing one record per CDR3 protein. The sample holds about 180,000 distinct CDR3 sequences, over 60% seen once. The chain recombines TRBV18 with TRBJ1-6, with D possibly matching TRBD1 (5 bases). This receptor was identified in a pool of human donors in good health; the sample pools cells from several healthy donors. The material sequenced was naive CD4+ and CD8+ T cells sorted from blood, pooled from several donors. CDR3 protein: CASSPSQGGGNSPLHF. Here the CDR3 DNA reads TGTGCCAGCTCACCGTCTCAGGGAGGAGGGAATTCACCCCTCCACTTT.